This T cell receptor beta chain stems from a study of T-cell reconstitution after alpha-beta-depleted transplantation in children. Preparation of the TCRbeta library involved a method that used unique molecular identifiers. A single record per CDR3 protein comes from TCRdb applying MiXCR to the PCR reads. The sample holds around 370,000 distinct CDR3 sequences; 10% to 13% are singletons and the top ten take 2% to 2.5%. This CDR3 has 14 residues. Germline CDR1 and CDR2: LGHDT and YNNKEL (reference sequence). The germline V and J ends were trimmed by 6 bases and 2 bases, with 11 bases remaining between them.

The TCR comes from a human donor who donated a stem cell graft to a child with acute lymphoblastic leukemia. The genes are TRBV3-1 and TRBJ2-1; weak D call: TRBD2 (5 bases). Sequencing was performed on PBMCs from the stem cell graft donor, taken from the stem cell graft. CDR3 residues: CASRPGSPYNEQFF. The CDR3 DNA sequence: TGTGCCAGCAGGCCGGGAAGCCCCTACAATGAGCAGTTCTTC.